Listed here are 30 T cell receptor beta chains from one sample, sequenced in a study of T-cell reconstitution after alpha-beta-depleted transplantation in children. Library preparation (for TCRbeta) was performed with unique molecular identifiers. TCRdb re-called the PCR reads through MiXCR, storing one row per CDR3 protein. The sample has a few hundred thousand distinct CDR3 sequences; around 25% are singletons. Sequencing used PBMCs, mostly from graft donor cells, obtained 180 days after TCRalphabeta/CD19-depleted stem cell transplant. The receptors come from a male patient under 18 who had a stem cell transplant for acute lymphoblastic leukemia, so the T cells may come from the graft donor.

This clonotype appeared a few times. V gene TRBV9 combines with J gene TRBJ2-1, with 7 bases identical to TRBD2. V trimming: 0 bases; J trimming: 7 bases; junction bases outside the gene matches: 7. There are 15 residues in the CDR3. Germline values: CDR1 SGDLS, CDR2 YYNGEE. The CDR3 DNA is TGTGCCAGCAGCGTAGGGCGCGGGAGAGGGAATGAGCAGTTCTTC. This gives the protein CASSVGRGRGNEQFF. The full variable domain, with the rest looked up from reference TRBV9 and TRBJ2-1, is DSGVTQTPKHLITATGQRVTLRCSPRSGDLSVYWYQQSLDQGLQFLIQYYNGEERAKGNILERFSAQQFPDLHSELNLSSLELGDSALYFCASSVGRGRGNEQFFGPGTRLTVL.

The J gene is TRBJ2-7, the V gene TRBV20-1; D perhaps matches TRBD1 (6 bases). Germline V gene sequence: CDR1 DFQATT, CDR2 SNEGSKA (reference sequence). This CDR3 has 14 residues. Trimming took 4 bases from V and 3 from J, leaving 16 bases between them. The CDR3 loop reads CSAKGGAEYYEQYF. The DNA for the CDR3 is TGCAGTGCTAAAGGGGGAGCGGAGTACTACGAGCAGTACTTC.

This clonotype was seen more than once but under ten times. The chain combines TRBV7-6 with TRBJ2-3; D not resolved. The V gene's germline CDR1 is SGHVS and CDR2 FNYEAQ. The CDR3 spans 15 residues. V was trimmed by 0 bases and J by 5 bases, leaving 12 bases between them. The CDR3 region is CASSLAGVGKDTQYF. The CDR3 coding sequence is TGTGCCAGCAGCTTAGCGGGTGTGGGGAAAGATACGCAGTATTTT. Full variable domain (rest looked up from reference TRBV7-6 and TRBJ2-3): GAGVSQSPRYKVTKRGQDVALRCDPISGHVSLYWYRQALGQGPEFLTYFNYEAQQDKSGLPNDRFSAERPEGSISTLTIQRTEQRDSAMYRCASSLAGVGKDTQYFGPGTRLTVL.

This clonotype was observed once. This sequence joins TRBV9 and TRBJ2-1; 8 nucleotides line up with TRBD2. In germline, CDR1 is SGDLS, CDR2 YYNGEE. V trimming: 2 bases; J trimming: 11 bases; junction bases outside the gene matches: 6. The CDR3 contains 13 residues. CDR3 nucleotide sequence: TGTGCCAGCAGCGTCGGCCAGCGGGAGAAGCAGTTCTTC. Translated, it gives CASSVGQREKQFF.

CDR3 sequence: CASSIVWDRGHYEQYF. The CDR3, as DNA: TGTGCCAGTAGTATAGTCTGGGACAGGGGGCACTACGAGCAGTACTTC. This chain links TRBV19 with TRBJ2-7; 12 positions agree with TRBD1. With 1 base clipped from V and 3 bases from J, the junction kept 4 bases outside the gene matches. Germline V gene sequence: CDR1 LNHDA, CDR2 SQIVND (reference sequence). The CDR3 runs to 16 residues.

The rearrangement joins TRBV29-1 to TRBJ2-3; TRBD1 might be the D (7 bases). Germline loops: CDR1 SQVTM, CDR2 ANQGSEA. The CDR3 is made up of 14 amino acids. V gave up 8 bases and J gave up 1 base, with 16 bases separating them. The CDR3 is CSLPTGEGTDTQYF. The CDR3 bases are TGCAGCTTACCCACAGGGGAGGGCACAGATACGCAGTATTTT.

This CDR3 is CASSQGAHRVSYNEQFF. CDR3 DNA sequence: TGTGCCAGCAGCCAGGGGGCGCATCGGGTTTCCTACAATGAGCAGTTCTTC. The chain uses TRBV12-3 or TRBV12-4 and TRBJ2-1; 8 bases match TRBD1. The J segment lost 1 base and the V segment lost 6 bases, leaving 11 bases of the junction unmatched. The CDR3 is 17 residues long.

The chain employs TRBV5-1 and TRBJ2-3; 7 bases match TRBD1. The CDR3 totals 16 residues. Germline values: CDR1 SGHRS, CDR2 YFSETQ. Germline trimming cut 4 bases from V and 6 bases from J; bases unmatched to any gene: 14. DNA of the CDR3: TGCGCCAGCAGCCGACGGACAGGTGGATCCTTGGATACGCAGTATTTT. This translates into CASSRRTGGSLDTQYF.

J is TRBJ2-2 and V is TRBV11-3; D not certain. Germline CDR1 and CDR2: SGHNT and YENEEA. The CDR3 runs to 13 residues. V lost 1 base to trimming and J lost 6 bases, with 6 bases between them. This chain's CDR3 is CASSLVPPGELFF. CDR3 in DNA: TGTGCCAGCAGCTTAGTTCCCCCCGGGGAGCTGTTTTTT.

This clonotype was picked up one time. The genes are TRBV5-6 and TRBJ1-5, with D possibly being TRBD1 (5 bases). V lost 4 bases, J lost 6 bases, and 14 bases lay in between. Germline V gives CDR1 SGHDT, CDR2 YYEEEE. The CDR3 contains 14 residues. The CDR3 protein is CASSGSGSGQPQHF. CDR3 nucleotide sequence: TGTGCCAGCAGCGGATCAGGGTCCGGTCAGCCCCAGCATTTT.

This clonotype was seen more than once but under ten times. The rearrangement uses TRBV20-1 and TRBJ2-7; 7 positions agree with TRBD1. With 7 bases clipped from V and 2 bases from J, the junction kept 8 bases outside the gene matches. The germline gives CDR1 DFQATT, CDR2 SNEGSKA (reference sequence). The CDR3 loop spans 13 amino acids. The CDR3 region is CSGAGTDPYEQYF. The CDR3, as DNA: TGCAGTGGTGCCGGGACAGACCCCTACGAGCAGTACTTC.

The count of this clonotype is one. The chain recombines TRBV20-1 with TRBJ2-7; TRBD2 aligns across 10 bases. The V and J ends lost 5 bases and 1 base, in that order; junction bases with no gene match: 14. This CDR3 region has 17 residues. CDR1 and CDR2 from the germline V gene are DFQATT and SNEGSKA (reference sequence). Here the CDR3 reads CSARTSGPRRASYEQYF. Written as DNA, the CDR3 is TGCAGTGCTCGGACTAGCGGTCCAAGGAGGGCTTCCTACGAGCAGTACTTC.

This clonotype was counted a few times. The CDR3 nucleotides are TGTGCCAGCAGCTTAGGACTAGCGGGGTGGTACAATGAGCAGTTCTTC. Amino acids: CASSLGLAGWYNEQFF. The V gene is TRBV7-6, the J gene TRBJ2-1; the match to TRBD2 covers 11 bases. CDR1 and CDR2 (germline): SGHVS, FNYEAQ. J was trimmed by 4 bases and V by 1 base; bases with no gene match: 3. The CDR3 totals 16 residues.

This clonotype was counted many times. Germline and junction disagree at one end, which may indicate a read error. The V gene is TRBV5-1, the J gene TRBJ2-3, with unresolved D. The CDR3 totals 11 residues. Germline V gene data show CDR1 as SGHRS and CDR2 as YFSETQ. In nucleotides, the CDR3 is TGTGCCAGCAGCTTCACAGATACGCAGTATTTT. This translates into CASSFTDTQYF.

This clonotype was counted a single time. Its ends do not fully match the called genes, so a read error is possible. The gene calls are TRBV7-3 and TRBJ1-1; the D gene is possibly TRBD1 (5 bases). CDR1 SGHTA and CDR2 FQGTGA come from the germline V gene. The CDR3 runs 13 residues. The CDR3 DNA sequence: TGTGCCTGCAGCACACAGGATTTGACTGAAGCTTTCTTC. Amino acid sequence: CACSTQDLTEAFF.

V and J are TRBV9 and TRBJ2-3, with D unresolved. The germline V gene encodes CDR1 SGDLS and CDR2 YYNGEE. Trimming cost V 2 bases and J 0 bases, with 13 bases left between them. The CDR3 has 16 amino acids. For the CDR3, the DNA is TGTGCCAGCAGCGTCGACGTTCCCCGAAGCACAGATACGCAGTATTTT. Its translation is CASSVDVPRSTDTQYF.

The V call is TRBV29-1, the J call TRBJ1-2, with D perhaps matching TRBD1 (5 bases). Trimming left V 4 bases short and J 4 bases short, with 13 bases between. The CDR3 runs 13 residues. Germline V lookup: CDR1 SQVTM, CDR2 ANQGSEA. The CDR3 loop reads CSVGLRQTYGYTF. The DNA for the CDR3 is TGCAGCGTTGGCCTCCGACAGACCTATGGCTACACCTTC.

Many counts were recorded for this clonotype. CDR3 in DNA: TGTGCCAGCAGCGGGACAGGTTCCTACGAGCAGTACTTC. Protein product: CASSGTGSYEQYF. The chain recombines TRBV12-3 or TRBV12-4 with TRBJ2-7; TRBD1 aligns across 8 bases. V was clipped by 6 bases and J by 1 base; unmatched bases: 2. This CDR3 is built from 13 residues.

This clonotype has more than one count but fewer than ten. The chain employs TRBV7-6 and TRBJ2-1; TRBD1 matches at 9 bases. From germline, CDR1 is SGHVS and CDR2 FNYEAQ. V gave up 4 bases and J gave up 4 bases; unmatched junction bases: 8. This CDR3 contains 16 residues. CDR3 DNA sequence: TGTGCCAGCAGCTCTCGGACAGGGGTCCTATACAATGAGCAGTTCTTC. Its translation is CASSSRTGVLYNEQFF.

The chain couples TRBV7-9 to TRBJ2-7; 9 nucleotides agree with TRBD2. The V segment lost 3 bases and the J segment 1 base; nucleotides outside the gene matches: 7. The CDR3 has 16 amino acids. Germline V CDR1 and CDR2: SEHNR, FQNEAQ (reference sequence). The CDR3 protein is CASSFRGLAGSYEQYF. As DNA, the CDR3 is TGTGCCAGCAGCTTCCGAGGGCTAGCGGGATCCTACGAGCAGTACTTC.

This clonotype was seen once. The chain carries TRBV19 and TRBJ2-1; 9 bases are shared with TRBD2. The length of the CDR3 is 15 residues. Germline V gene data show CDR1 as LNHDA and CDR2 as SQIVND (reference sequence). The trim removed 11 bases at V and 9 bases at J, leaving 17 bases unmatched. The CDR3 nucleotides read TGTGCCTCCAGCCCTAGGCTAGCGGGAAGGGGTGAGCAGTTCTTC. Translating gives CASSPRLAGRGEQFF.

The rearrangement links TRBV29-1 to TRBJ1-1; no reliable D call. The CDR3 runs to 12 residues. The V gene lost 4 bases and the J gene lost 0 bases, with 6 bases spanning the gap. Germline V lookup: CDR1 SQVTM, CDR2 ANQGSEA. The CDR3 loop reads CSVGRLNTEAFF. CDR3 nucleotide sequence: TGCAGCGTTGGACGGCTGAACACTGAAGCTTTCTTT.

This clonotype has a handful of counts. V and J are TRBV3-1 and TRBJ1-3; no clear D gene. The ends were cut back, 4 bases at V and 4 bases at J, with 8 bases in the middle. The CDR3 runs to 13 residues. Germline lookup yields CDR1 LGHDT and CDR2 YNNKEL (reference sequence). CDR3 amino acids: CASSRGYGNTIYF. CDR3 sequence (DNA): TGTGCCAGCAGCCGCGGCTACGGAAACACCATATATTTT.

This clonotype came up many times. This rearrangement joins TRBV5-1 to TRBJ2-1, with TRBD2 identical over 10 bases. J was trimmed by 8 bases and V by 3 bases; bases with no gene match: 5. This CDR3 comprises 14 residues. Germline-derived CDR1 and CDR2 are SGHRS and YFSETQ. The CDR3 bases are TGCGCCAGCAGCTGGACGAGCGGGGGGGATGAGCAGTTCTTC. This gives the protein CASSWTSGGDEQFF.

The table lists this clonotype with a count of one. Possible read error: a much larger clone is one base away. The chain has TRBV12-3 or TRBV12-4 and TRBJ2-7, with D uncertain. The CDR3 totals 13 residues. V dropped 3 bases and J dropped 0 bases, with 6 bases sitting between them. The CDR3 sequence: CASSFWGSYEQYF. The CDR3 coding sequence is TGTGCCAGCAGTTTCTGGGGCTCCTACGAGCAGTACTTC.

This clonotype appeared a few times. This sequence joins TRBV20-1 and TRBJ2-5, with a possible D match to TRBD2 (6 bases). This CDR3 is built from 12 residues. Germline CDR1 is DFQATT and CDR2 is SNEGSKA (reference sequence). The V end was cut by 2 bases, the J end by 13 bases, with 17 bases between. CDR3 DNA: TGCAGTGCTAGACCCCCCGGCAGGACTATGTACTTC. Protein: CSARPPGRTMYF.

This clonotype was counted between two and nine times. This chain links TRBV7-3 with TRBJ2-2, with D uncertain. V was pared by 2 bases and J by 0 bases, with 7 bases between. The germline V gene has CDR1 SGHTA and CDR2 FQGTGA. This CDR3 comprises 15 residues. The DNA for the CDR3 is TGTGCCAGCAGCTTATTCAGTGCGAACACCGGGGAGCTGTTTTTT. It translates to CASSLFSANTGELFF.

This clonotype was picked up a small number of times. In DNA form, the CDR3 reads TGTGCCAGCAGCTTGGAGGGGGCAGCAGATACGCAGTATTTT. Protein sequence: CASSLEGAADTQYF. The gene calls are TRBV5-5 and TRBJ2-3; 7 bases fit TRBD1. This CDR3 region has 14 residues. V was pared by 0 bases and J by 4 bases, with 2 bases of the junction left unmatched. Looked up from germline, CDR1 is SGHKS and CDR2 is YYEKEE (reference sequence). The whole variable domain, remainder taken from reference TRBV5-5 and TRBJ2-3, is DAGVTQSPTHLIKTRGQQVTLRCSPISGHKSVSWYQQVLGQGPQFIFQYYEKEERGRGNFPDRFSARQFPNYSSELNVNALLLGDSALYLCASSLEGAADTQYFGPGTRLTVL.

This clonotype showed up many times. The chain uses TRBV10-3 and TRBJ1-1; 7 nucleotides align to TRBD1. V was pared by 6 bases and J by 0 bases, with 1 base of the junction left unmatched. Germline CDR1 is ENHRY and CDR2 is SYGVKD. The length of the CDR3 is 13 residues. The CDR3 is CAIRTGVNTEAFF. As DNA, the CDR3 is TGTGCCATCAGAACAGGGGTGAACACTGAAGCTTTCTTT.

The rearrangement joins TRBV4-1 to TRBJ2-1, with TRBD2 matching 10 bases. J lost 5 bases, V lost 2 bases, and 3 bases had no gene match. The CDR3 has 15 residues. Germline loops: CDR1 MGHRA, CDR2 YSYEKL. Here the CDR3 DNA reads TGCGCCAGCAGCCAACCGACTAGCGGGCACAATGAGCAGTTCTTC. This sequence encodes CASSQPTSGHNEQFF.